This TCR beta chain emerged from a study of T cells in Graves' hyperthyroidism and ophthalmopathy. Germline CDR1 MNHEY, CDR2 SMNVEV (reference sequence). Trimming cost V 7 bases and J 8 bases, with 6 bases left between them. The CDR3 contains 11 residues. Amplification targeted TCR beta CDR3 regions from RNA transcripts. HTBI primers were used for first-round RT-PCR of the TCR CDR3. Each CDR3 protein is one row after TCRdb ran MiXCR on the multiplex PCR reads. The sample records about 270,000 distinct CDR3 sequences, roughly 22% being singletons. With regard to this clonotype: Its antigen is currently unknown.

Regarding the study as a whole: The model forecast ophthalmopathy, anticipating it by a median around 6.5 months before onset. Blood also carried most thyroid clonotypes expanded above 0.001. The authors' 13 V-J model separated ophthalmopathy from stable hyperthyroidism.

The receptor was derived from a man under 40 with Graves' ophthalmopathy. This rearrangement joins TRBV27 to TRBJ1-6; the D is unclear. The sequenced sample was blood. The CDR3 region is CASKGYSPLHF. The CDR3 DNA is TGTGCCAGCAAAGGCTATTCACCCCTCCACTTT.